Included here is one T cell receptor (beta chain) sequence, with context. Its target is unknown. CDR1 MNHEY and CDR2 SVGAGI come from the germline V gene. The CDR3 has 16 residues. Trimming cost V 0 bases and J 5 bases; bases outside gene matches: 6. The data were taken from a study of PD-1 blockade in classical Hodgkin lymphoma. Study-wide findings and caveats: According to reports, newly diagnosed patients had lower baseline TCR diversity than healthy donors, and relapsed/refractory patients had lower baseline TCR diversity still.

TCRdb's copy holds only in-frame clones and misses some; the assay was immunoSEQ multiplex PCR. The data show fewer than 40,000 clones, with around 94% seen just once and roughly 2% held by the top ten. Time point of the sample: newly diagnosed, previously untreated cHL patient sample. Untreated, newly diagnosed classical Hodgkin lymphoma PBMCs were comparators. The V and J genes are TRBV6-5 and TRBJ2-1; 8 bases are shared with TRBD2. Specimen: peripheral blood mononuclear cells (PBMCs). This clonotype was obtained from a human donor with classical Hodgkin lymphoma. The CDR3 DNA follows: TGTGCCAGCAGTTACTCGGCGACTAGCGTAAACAATGAGCAGTTCTTC. Its translation: CASSYSATSVNNEQFF.